This section outlines one T cell receptor (beta chain) sequence together with its context. The target antigen is unknown. These data come from a study of CD8 T cells in Susac syndrome. Overall study context: When blood was collected, patients with Susac syndrome were therapy-naive, were taking corticosteroids, or were receiving intravenous immunoglobulin alone.

This CDR3 is 15 amino acids long. The V end was cut by 4 bases, the J end by 1 base, with 11 bases between. Looked up from germline, CDR1 is SGHTA and CDR2 is FQGNSA. Study-level findings and limits: The number of individuals included in the study's TCR sequencing and HLA analysis was acknowledged as relatively small.

Random hexamers served to reverse transcribe roughly 0.45 to 1 ug RNA. Amplification of the TCR beta CDR3 was carried out by immunoSEQ multiplex PCR, which spanned a total of 54 Vbeta and 13 Jbeta segments. Each CDR3 protein is one row after TCRdb ran MiXCR on the immunoSEQ multiplex PCR reads. Of some 200,000 distinct CDR3 sequences detected, approximately 96% appear once; the ten largest clones hold 0.075% to 0.1%. The chain employs TRBV7-2 and TRBJ1-5, with D possibly TRBD1 on 5 matching bases. This receptor was taken from a human donor with Susac syndrome. The source material was CD4+ T cells from PBMCs. The CDR3 spells CASSSGGGSNQPQHF. The CDR3 DNA sequence: TGTGCCAGCAGCTCTGGTGGGGGAAGCAATCAGCCCCAGCATTTT.